Listed here are 17 T cell receptor beta chains from one sample, sequenced in a study of tissue T cells after allogeneic stem cell transplantation. Clones were sequenced by immunoSEQ multiplex PCR, and TCRdb holds only the in-frame ones, with some missing. The data show about 6,300 clones, less than 70% seen once. The sample was tissue from the stomach, taken at autopsy. The source is a woman between 18 and 50 years old with breast cancer.

This chain links TRBV5-8 with TRBJ1-2; D remains unclear. CDR3 length: 13 residues. V lost 0 bases and J lost 6, with 9 bases in between. CDR1 is SGHTS and CDR2 is YDEGEE in the germline V gene. CDR3: CASSLAAGNGYTF. CDR3 nucleotides: TGTGCCAGCAGCTTGGCCGCGGGGAATGGCTACACCTTC.

The chain combines TRBV3-1 (or the pseudogene TRBV3-2) with TRBJ1-1, with D perhaps matching TRBD1 (5 bases). The V and J ends lost 1 base and 4 bases respectively, with 7 bases between them. CDR3 length: 13 residues. Germline V gives CDR1 LGHDT, CDR2 YNNKEL (reference sequence). The CDR3 is CASSQGGATEAFF. The CDR3 nucleotides read TGTGCCAGCAGCCAAGGCGGGGCCACTGAAGCTTTCTTT.

This rearrangement joins TRBV6-5 to TRBJ2-1, with 7 bases identical to TRBD1. Germline V gives CDR1 MNHEY, CDR2 SVGAGI. The CDR3 spans 14 residues. Germline trimming cut 2 bases from V and 5 bases from J; bases unmatched to any gene: 3. In nucleotides, the CDR3 is TGTGCCAGCAGTTACGGCACAGGGGACAATGAGCAGTTCTTC. This sequence encodes CASSYGTGDNEQFF.

This clone appeared a single time. The rearrangement links TRBV7-2 to TRBJ2-7; D is unclear. The CDR3 has 13 residues. The V and J ends lost 4 bases and 0 bases respectively, with 7 bases between them. Looked up from germline, CDR1 is SGHTA and CDR2 is FQGNSA. The CDR3 loop reads CASSWKSSYEQYF. In DNA, the CDR3 is TGTGCCAGCAGCTGGAAATCCTCCTACGAGCAGTACTTC. The full variable domain, with the rest looked up from reference TRBV7-2 and TRBJ2-7, is GAGVSQSPSNKVTEKGKDVELRCDPISGHTALYWYRQSLGQGLEFLIYFQGNSAPDKSGLPSDRFSAERTGGSVSTLTIQRTQQEDSAVYLCASSWKSSYEQYFGPGTRLTVT.

This chain uses TRBV4-2 with TRBJ1-4; D gene uncertain. Looked up from germline, CDR1 is LGHNA and CDR2 is YNFKEQ. The V and J ends lost 0 bases and 2 bases respectively, with 7 bases between them. The CDR3 is made up of 15 amino acids. CDR3 in DNA: TGTGCCAGCAGCCAAGACGGGCGGACTAATGAAAAACTGTTTTTT. It codes for CASSQDGRTNEKLFF.

This clone counts as medium-sized. The chain carries TRBV5-4 and TRBJ2-2; 13 bases are shared with TRBD2. The CDR3 runs to 16 residues. The V and J ends lost 5 bases and 3 bases, in that order; junction bases with no gene match: 4. From germline, CDR1 is SGHNT and CDR2 YYREEE (reference sequence). For the CDR3, the DNA is TGTGCCAGCAGGCGTGGACTAGCGGGAGACACCGGGGAGCTGTTTTTT. This codes for CASRRGLAGDTGELFF.

This sequence joins TRBV11-1 and TRBJ2-3; TRBD1 agrees at 8 bases. Unmatched junction bases numbered 3, after V lost 3 bases and J lost 4 bases. The germline CDR1 and CDR2 sequences are SGHAT and FQDESV (reference sequence). There are 14 residues in the CDR3. The CDR3 DNA sequence: TGTGCCAGCAGCTTCGACAGGGGATCAGATACGCAGTATTTT. It yields the protein CASSFDRGSDTQYF.

Worth noting for this clone: Sequence at one end of the junction differs from germline and may be a read error. The chain combines TRBV7-3 with TRBJ2-2; possible D gene TRBD2, 5 bases. CDR3 size: 12 residues. The germline V gene has CDR1 SGHTA and CDR2 FQGTGA. In DNA, the CDR3 is TGTGCCAGCAGCCTTACTCCCCGGGGAGCTGTTTTT. Its protein product is CASSLTPRGAVF.

The gene calls are TRBV7-2 and TRBJ2-6, with 8 positions matching TRBD1. Germline V lookup: CDR1 SGHTA, CDR2 FQGNSA. The length of the CDR3 is 17 residues. V shed 2 bases, J shed 3 bases, and the junction held 6 bases outside the gene matches. This CDR3 is CASSLQGAGFGANVLTF. The CDR3 DNA follows: TGTGCCAGCAGCTTACAGGGGGCTGGCTTTGGGGCCAACGTCCTGACTTTC.

This clone was detected a few times. The V gene is TRBV5-1, the J gene TRBJ2-5; 14 positions agree with TRBD2. Germline CDR1 is SGHRS and CDR2 is YFSETQ. V was clipped by 3 bases and J by 3 bases; unmatched bases: 4. This CDR3 comprises 16 residues. This chain's CDR3 is CASSWRGLAGEETQYF. The CDR3 region has the DNA TGCGCCAGCAGCTGGCGGGGACTAGCGGGGGAAGAGACCCAGTACTTC.

The rearrangement uses TRBV30 and TRBJ1-2, with 8 bases matching TRBD1. The length of the CDR3 is 14 residues. CDR1 and CDR2 (germline): GTSNPN, SVGIG (reference sequence). Losses at the gene ends were 8 bases for V and 0 bases for J; bases not matched to a gene: 8. CDR3 bases: TGTGCCGGGGGCAGACAGGGGACTAACTATGGCTACACCTTC. Its translation: CAGGRQGTNYGYTF. Filled out from reference TRBV30 and TRBJ1-2, the complete variable domain reads SQTIHQWPATLVQPVGSPLSLECTVEGTSNPNLYWYRQAAGRGLQLLFYSVGIGQISSEVPQNLSASRPQDRQFILSSKKLLLSDSGFYLCAGGRQGTNYGYTFGSGTRLTVV.

The rearrangement links TRBV5-1 to TRBJ2-1; 9 nucleotides agree with TRBD2. Unmatched junction bases numbered 4, after V lost 0 bases and J lost 0 bases. The CDR3 spans 17 residues. In germline, CDR1 is SGHRS, CDR2 YFSETQ. For the CDR3, the DNA is TGCGCCAGCAGCTTGGATGGTAGCGGGAGCTCCTACAATGAGCAGTTCTTC. It codes for CASSLDGSGSSYNEQFF.

This sequence joins TRBV5-8 and TRBJ2-3, with 11 positions matching TRBD2. Looked up from germline, CDR1 is SGHTS and CDR2 is YDEGEE. The trim removed 4 bases at V and 1 base at J, leaving 2 bases unmatched. The CDR3 sequence is 15 residues long. The CDR3 bases are TGTGCCAGCAGCGCGGGACTAGCGGGCACAGATACGCAGTATTTT. Translating gives CASSAGLAGTDTQYF.

This rearrangement joins TRBV11-2 to TRBJ1-6; no firm D call. Germline values: CDR1 SGHAT, CDR2 FQNNGV. The CDR3 is made up of 11 amino acids. The V end lost 8 bases, the J end lost 7 bases, and 6 bases lay between the germline ends. CDR3 sequence reads: CASASNSPLHF. The CDR3 nucleotides read TGTGCCAGCGCCTCGAATTCACCCCTCCACTTT.

The rearrangement joins TRBV6-1 to TRBJ1-1; maybe TRBD1 (6 bases). Trimming stripped 0 bases from V and 1 base from J, with 15 bases between. The CDR3 covers 17 residues. Per the germline V gene, CDR1 is MNHNS and CDR2 is SASEGT. The DNA of the CDR3 is TGTGCCAGCAGTGAAGCAGGGGGGCGGGCGGCGAACACTGAAGCTTTCTTT. Amino acids: CASSEAGGRAANTEAFF.

V gene TRBV15 combines with J gene TRBJ2-6; D uncertain. Per the germline V gene, CDR1 is LNHNV and CDR2 is YYDKDF (reference sequence). The CDR3 extends over 15 amino acids. V was trimmed by 1 base and J by 0 bases, leaving 4 bases between them. Here the CDR3 DNA reads TGTGCCACCAGCAGAGGCAACTCTGGGGCCAACGTCCTGACTTTC. Translating it yields CATSRGNSGANVLTF. The full variable domain, in which reference TRBV15 and TRBJ2-6 provide the parts outside the CDR3, is DAMVIQNPRYQVTQFGKPVTLSCSQTLNHNVMYWYQQKSSQAPKLLFHYYDKDFNNEADTPDNFQSRRPNTSFCFLDIRSPGLGDTAMYLCATSRGNSGANVLTFGAGSRLTVL.

V and J are TRBV9 and TRBJ2-1; 7 nucleotides line up with TRBD2. This CDR3 is built from 14 residues. The germline V gene encodes CDR1 SGDLS and CDR2 YYNGEE. The ends lost 2 bases at V and 10 bases at J; junction bases unmatched: 9. For the CDR3, the DNA is TGTGCCAGCAGCGTGGCACAGCGGGGTGGGGAGCAGTTCTTC. It yields the protein CASSVAQRGGEQFF.